What follows are 20 T cell receptor beta chains derived from one specimen sequenced in a study of CD4 T cells in relation to SARS-CoV-2 and coronaviruses. Sequencing was performed with immunoSEQ multiplex PCR; in TCRdb, only in-frame clones are kept and a portion is missing. The table lists more than 30,000 clones, approximately 83% of them singletons, with approximately 3% in the top ten. Sequencing used memory CD4+ T cells from PBMCs. The source of these receptors is an adult with COVID-19.

The genes are TRBV27 and TRBJ1-1; TRBD1 matches 7 bases. This CDR3 region has 14 residues. The ends lost 3 bases at V and 11 bases at J; junction bases unmatched: 12. Germline V CDR1 and CDR2: MNHEY, SMNVEV (reference sequence). The CDR3 protein is CASSLSLSGTAAFF. The CDR3 DNA reads as TGTGCCAGCAGTTTGTCATTATCCGGGACAGCGGCTTTCTTT.

J is TRBJ2-1 and V is TRBV7-3; 11 nucleotides match TRBD2. Germline trimming cut 5 bases from V and 7 bases from J; bases unmatched to any gene: 7. The CDR3 has 15 amino acids. Per germline, CDR1 SGHTA and CDR2 FQGTGA. CDR3 sequence: CASSPGLAAGNEQFF. The DNA of the CDR3 is TGTGCCAGCAGCCCGGGACTAGCGGCCGGGAATGAGCAGTTCTTC.

This clone showed up just once. The V call is TRBV9, the J call TRBJ1-1; weak D call: TRBD1 (6 bases). Trimming left V 3 bases short and J 5 bases short, with 14 bases between. The CDR3 totals 14 residues. Germline CDR1 and CDR2: SGDLS and YYNGEE. The chain's CDR3 is CASSAGQFGTEAFF. For the CDR3, the DNA is TGTGCCAGCAGCGCGGGACAATTCGGAACTGAAGCTTTCTTT.

V gene TRBV19 combines with J gene TRBJ2-3; D may be TRBD2 (5 bases). The V gene's germline CDR1 is LNHDA and CDR2 SQIVND (reference sequence). CDR3 length equals 15 residues. V was clipped by 4 bases and J by 2 bases, with 13 bases between them. CDR3 protein: CASSNLARYTDTQYF. CDR3 bases: TGTGCCAGTAGTAATCTAGCCCGATACACAGATACGCAGTATTTT.

The rearrangement links TRBV10-3 to TRBJ2-1; tentative D call: TRBD2 (6 bases). V was shortened by 5 bases and J by 8 bases, with 16 bases between the two germline ends. The CDR3 is made up of 14 amino acids. Germline assignment: CDR1 ENHRY and CDR2 SYGVKD. The CDR3, as DNA: TGTGCCATCAGTCGCGGTACGGAGGGCCATGAGCAGTTCTTC. Residues: CAISRGTEGHEQFF.

V is TRBV7-3 and J is TRBJ2-2; D remains ambiguous. Deletions cut 2 bases from V and 1 base from J, with 5 bases between. Germline-derived CDR1 and CDR2 are SGHTA and FQGTGA. The CDR3 has 14 amino acids. The chain's CDR3 is CASSLLVNTGELFF. CDR3 in DNA: TGTGCCAGCAGCTTACTCGTGAACACCGGGGAGCTGTTTTTT.

This clone was seen only once. The chain recombines TRBV18 with TRBJ1-5; 10 nucleotides line up with TRBD1. The junction had 0 bases not matched to a gene; V was cut back by 2 bases and J by 2 bases. This CDR3 is built from 15 residues. Germline CDR1 and CDR2: KGHSH and LQKENI. In nucleotides, the CDR3 is TGTGCCAGCTCACCAGGGACAGGGGGCAATCAGCCCCAGCATTTT. This codes for CASSPGTGGNQPQHF.

The chain recombines TRBV24-1 with TRBJ1-4; D unclear. Germline CDR1 KGHDR, CDR2 SFDVKD. This CDR3 is 12 amino acids long. V lost 6 bases and J lost 5, with 6 bases in between. The CDR3 region has the DNA TGTGCCACCAGTTCTACAAATGAAAAACTGTTTTTT. As protein: CATSSTNEKLFF.

There are a few counts of this clone. The chain links TRBV4-3 to TRBJ2-2, with 8 bases matching TRBD2. Germline V lookup: CDR1 LGHNA, CDR2 YSLEER. Losses at the gene ends were 9 bases for V and 4 bases for J; bases not matched to a gene: 16. The CDR3 has 17 amino acids. The CDR3 is CASRGTLGLVPTGELFF. The CDR3 DNA reads TGCGCCAGTAGGGGGACATTGGGACTAGTCCCCACCGGGGAGCTGTTTTTT.

V gene TRBV7-2 combines with J gene TRBJ2-7; tentative D call: TRBD2 (6 bases). CDR3 size: 15 residues. The V gene lost 7 bases and the J gene lost 1 base, with 17 bases spanning the gap. Looked up from germline, CDR1 is SGHTA and CDR2 is FQGNSA. The CDR3 sequence: CASTLAGTESYEQYF. DNA for the CDR3: TGTGCCAGCACACTAGCCGGGACGGAATCCTACGAGCAGTACTTC.

V and J are TRBV28 and TRBJ1-4; D is possibly TRBD1 (6 bases). Per the germline V gene, CDR1 is MDHEN and CDR2 is SYDVKM. With 0 bases removed from V and 7 bases from J, the gap between germline ends came to 9 bases. CDR3 length: 14 residues. The CDR3 DNA sequence: TGTGCCAGCAGTTTATGGGGGGCGAGTGAAAAACTGTTTTTT. Translation: CASSLWGASEKLFF.

This chain links TRBV28 with TRBJ2-4; possibly TRBD1 or TRBD2 for D (5 bases each). The germline gives CDR1 MDHEN, CDR2 SYDVKM. The CDR3 has 16 amino acids. V gave up 2 bases and J gave up 0 bases, with 11 bases separating them. CDR3 DNA: TGTGCCAGCAGTTTAGCCGGGACGGTAGCCAAAAACATTCAGTACTTC. It specifies CASSLAGTVAKNIQYF.

The chain combines TRBV24-1 with TRBJ2-7, with 10 bases identical to TRBD2. The CDR3 runs to 18 residues. The V and J ends lost 0 bases and 7 bases, in that order; junction bases with no gene match: 14. Germline CDR1 KGHDR, CDR2 SFDVKD. The CDR3 is CATSDLFRLAGEAGEQYF. The CDR3 DNA reads TGTGCCACCAGTGATTTGTTCCGTCTAGCGGGAGAGGCGGGTGAGCAGTACTTC.

V gene TRBV5-4 combines with J gene TRBJ2-3; D remains ambiguous. The V gene lost 3 bases and the J gene lost 4 bases, with 12 bases spanning the gap. CDR1 and CDR2 from the germline V gene are SGHNT and YYREEE (reference sequence). The CDR3 consists of 14 residues. For the CDR3, the DNA is TGTGCCAGCAGCTCCGCCTCCACGGCAGATACGCAGTATTTT. It is translated as CASSSASTADTQYF.

This chain joins TRBV7-8 and TRBJ2-5; TRBD1 agrees at 7 bases. Per germline, CDR1 SGHVS and CDR2 FQNEAQ. V trimming: 5 bases; J trimming: 4 bases; junction bases outside the gene matches: 4. This CDR3 has 13 residues. CDR3 sequence: CASSRGLGETQYF. The DNA for the CDR3 is TGTGCCAGCAGCAGGGGGCTAGGAGAGACCCAGTACTTC.

This clone was picked up one time. This chain joins TRBV19 and TRBJ2-3; 10 bases match TRBD2. The CDR3 extends over 16 amino acids. Looked up from germline, CDR1 is LNHDA and CDR2 is SQIVND (reference sequence). The V gene end was trimmed by 4 bases and the J gene end by 2 bases; junction bases not matched to a gene: 6. The CDR3 is CASSKREGLNTDTQYF. In nucleotides, the CDR3 is TGTGCCAGTAGTAAGCGGGAGGGCCTGAACACAGATACGCAGTATTTT.

This chain links TRBV12-3 or TRBV12-4 with TRBJ2-4; D is unresolved. Trimming left V 5 bases short and J 10 bases short, with 15 bases between. CDR3 size: 13 residues. CDR3 loop: CASSTRSLGIQYF. The CDR3 DNA reads TGTGCCAGCAGTACAAGGAGTCTGGGGATTCAGTACTTC.

The CDR3 protein is CASSLSTGRTDQPQHF. CDR3 sequence (DNA): TGTGCCAGCAGTTTATCGACAGGGAGGACGGATCAGCCCCAGCATTTT. The chain joins TRBV28 to TRBJ1-5; 7 bases align to TRBD1. Germline values: CDR1 MDHEN, CDR2 SYDVKM. V shed 1 base and J 5 bases; nucleotides not matched to a gene: 8. This CDR3 has 16 amino acids.

The chain carries TRBV28 and TRBJ1-5; perhaps TRBD1 as D (6 bases). The CDR3 spans 15 residues. The V end lost 5 bases, the J end lost 6 bases, and 17 bases lay between the germline ends. Germline V gives CDR1 MDHEN, CDR2 SYDVKM. CDR3 sequence (DNA): TGTGCCAGCAGTCAGTCAGGACAGCCCAGTCAGCCCCAGCATTTT. Its translation: CASSQSGQPSQPQHF. Using reference TRBV28 and TRBJ1-5 for the parts outside the CDR3, the full variable domain is DVKVTQSSRYLVKRTGEKVFLECVQDMDHENMFWYRQDPGLGLRLIYFSYDVKMKEKGDIPEGYSVSREKKERFSLILESASTNQTSMYLCASSQSGQPSQPQHFGDGTRLSIL.

V is TRBV10-3 and J is TRBJ2-1; 10 nucleotides line up with TRBD2. CDR3 length: 18 residues. CDR1 and CDR2 from the germline V gene are ENHRY and SYGVKD. The J segment lost 4 bases and the V segment lost 6 bases, leaving 15 bases of the junction unmatched. DNA of the CDR3: TGTGCCATCAGAGGGGCTAGCGGGAGTGTTACGGTTTACAATGAGCAGTTCTTC. It yields the protein CAIRGASGSVTVYNEQFF.